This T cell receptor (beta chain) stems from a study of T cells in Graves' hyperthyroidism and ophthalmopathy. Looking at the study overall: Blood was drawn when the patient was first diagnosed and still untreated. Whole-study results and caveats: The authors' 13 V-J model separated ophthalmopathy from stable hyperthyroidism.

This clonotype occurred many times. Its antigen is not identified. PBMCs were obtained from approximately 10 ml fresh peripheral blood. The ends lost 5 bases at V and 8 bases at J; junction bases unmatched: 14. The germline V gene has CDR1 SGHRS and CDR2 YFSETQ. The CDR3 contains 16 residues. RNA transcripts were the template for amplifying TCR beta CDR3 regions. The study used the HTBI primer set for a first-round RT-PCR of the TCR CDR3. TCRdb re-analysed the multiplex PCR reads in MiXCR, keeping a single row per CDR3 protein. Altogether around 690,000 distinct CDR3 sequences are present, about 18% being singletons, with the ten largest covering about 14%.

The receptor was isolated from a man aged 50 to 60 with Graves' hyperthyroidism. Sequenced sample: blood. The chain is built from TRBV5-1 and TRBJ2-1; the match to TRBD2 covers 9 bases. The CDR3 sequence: CASRPWTSDNVDEQFF. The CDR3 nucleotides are TGCGCCAGCAGACCATGGACTAGCGATAATGTCGATGAGCAGTTCTTC. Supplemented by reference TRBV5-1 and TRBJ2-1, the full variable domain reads KAGVTQTPRYLIKTRGQQVTLSCSPISGHRSVSWYQQTPGQGLQFLFEYFSETQRNKGNFPGRFSGRQFSNSRSEMNVSTLELGDSALYLCASRPWTSDNVDEQFFGPGTRLTVL.